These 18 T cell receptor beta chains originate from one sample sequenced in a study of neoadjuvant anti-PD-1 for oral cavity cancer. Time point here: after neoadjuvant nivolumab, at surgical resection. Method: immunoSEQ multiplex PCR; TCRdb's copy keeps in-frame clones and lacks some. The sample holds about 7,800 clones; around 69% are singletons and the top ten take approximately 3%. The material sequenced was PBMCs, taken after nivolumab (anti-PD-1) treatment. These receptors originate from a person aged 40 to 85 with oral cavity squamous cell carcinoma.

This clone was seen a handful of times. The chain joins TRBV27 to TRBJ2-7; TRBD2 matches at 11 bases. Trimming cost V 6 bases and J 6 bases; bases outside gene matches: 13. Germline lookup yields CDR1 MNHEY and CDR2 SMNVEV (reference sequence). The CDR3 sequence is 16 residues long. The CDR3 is CASRTILAGGRFEQYF. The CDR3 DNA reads TGTGCCAGCAGGACCATCCTAGCGGGGGGTCGTTTCGAGCAGTACTTC.

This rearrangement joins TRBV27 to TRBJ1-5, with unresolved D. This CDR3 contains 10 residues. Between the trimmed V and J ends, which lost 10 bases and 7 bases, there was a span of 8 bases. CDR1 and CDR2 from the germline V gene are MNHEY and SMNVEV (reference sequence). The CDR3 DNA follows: TGTGCCATTAAAGGGCAGCCCCAGCATTTT. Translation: CAIKGQPQHF.

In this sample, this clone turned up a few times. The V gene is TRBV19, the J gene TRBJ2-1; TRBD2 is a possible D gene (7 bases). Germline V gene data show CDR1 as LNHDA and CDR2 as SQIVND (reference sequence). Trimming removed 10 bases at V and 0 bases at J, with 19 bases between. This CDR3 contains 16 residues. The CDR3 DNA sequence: TGTGCCACTAAGGGGGGGGCCACCGCCTCCTACAATGAGCAGTTCTTC. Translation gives CATKGGATASYNEQFF. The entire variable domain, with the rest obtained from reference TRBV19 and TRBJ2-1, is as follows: DGGITQSPKYLFRKEGQNVTLSCEQNLNHDAMYWYRQDPGQGLRLIYYSQIVNDFQKGDIAEGYSVSREKKESFPLTVTSAQKNPTAFYLCATKGGATASYNEQFFGPGTRLTVL.

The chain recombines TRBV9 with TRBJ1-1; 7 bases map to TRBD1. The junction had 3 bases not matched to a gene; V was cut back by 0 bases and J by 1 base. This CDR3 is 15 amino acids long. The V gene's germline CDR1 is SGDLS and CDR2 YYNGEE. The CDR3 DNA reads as TGTGCCAGCAGCGTAGGAAGACAGGGGAACACTGAAGCTTTCTTT. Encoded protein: CASSVGRQGNTEAFF.

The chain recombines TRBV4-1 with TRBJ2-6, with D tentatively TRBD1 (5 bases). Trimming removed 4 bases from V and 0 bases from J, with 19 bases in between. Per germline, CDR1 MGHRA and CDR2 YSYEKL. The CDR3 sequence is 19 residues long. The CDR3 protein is CASSLRKTPQGSGANVLTF. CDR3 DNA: TGCGCCAGCAGCCTACGCAAAACCCCTCAGGGCTCTGGGGCCAACGTCCTGACTTTC.

CDR3 sequence: CASSSGQGLSEKLFF. The CDR3 bases are TGTGCCAGCTCATCCGGACAGGGCTTAAGTGAAAAACTGTTTTTT. This chain joins TRBV18 and TRBJ1-4; 8 nucleotides match TRBD1. The germline gives CDR1 KGHSH, CDR2 LQKENI. The V gene end was trimmed by 5 bases and the J gene end by 7 bases; junction bases not matched to a gene: 9. CDR3 length: 15 amino acids.

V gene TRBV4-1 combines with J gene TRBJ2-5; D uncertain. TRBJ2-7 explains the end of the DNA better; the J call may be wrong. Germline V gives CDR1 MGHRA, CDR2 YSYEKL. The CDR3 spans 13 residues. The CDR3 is CASSQSETYEQYF. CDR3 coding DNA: TGCGCCAGCAGCCAGTCAGAGACCTACGAGCAGTACTTC.

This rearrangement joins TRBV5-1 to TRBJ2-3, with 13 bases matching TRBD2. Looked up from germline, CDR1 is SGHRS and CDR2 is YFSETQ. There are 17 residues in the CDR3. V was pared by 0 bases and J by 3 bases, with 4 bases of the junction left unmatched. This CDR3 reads CASSLGLAGGLTDTQYF. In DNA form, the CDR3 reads TGCGCCAGCAGCTTGGGACTAGCGGGGGGTCTGACAGATACGCAGTATTTT.

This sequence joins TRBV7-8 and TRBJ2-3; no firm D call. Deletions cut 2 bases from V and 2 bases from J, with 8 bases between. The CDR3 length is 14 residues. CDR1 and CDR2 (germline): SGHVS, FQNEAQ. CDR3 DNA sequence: TGTGCCAGCAGCTTAATCAGGTCCACAGATACGCAGTATTTT. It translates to CASSLIRSTDTQYF.

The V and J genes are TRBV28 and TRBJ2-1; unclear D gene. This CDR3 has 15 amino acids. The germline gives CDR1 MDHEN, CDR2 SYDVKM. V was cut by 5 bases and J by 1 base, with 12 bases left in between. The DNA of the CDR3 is TGTGCCAGCAGTACCTCGGACCTTTCCTACAATGAGCAGTTCTTC. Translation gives CASSTSDLSYNEQFF. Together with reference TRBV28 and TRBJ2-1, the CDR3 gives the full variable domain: DVKVTQSSRYLVKRTGEKVFLECVQDMDHENMFWYRQDPGLGLRLIYFSYDVKMKEKGDIPEGYSVSREKKERFSLILESASTNQTSMYLCASSTSDLSYNEQFFGPGTRLTVL.

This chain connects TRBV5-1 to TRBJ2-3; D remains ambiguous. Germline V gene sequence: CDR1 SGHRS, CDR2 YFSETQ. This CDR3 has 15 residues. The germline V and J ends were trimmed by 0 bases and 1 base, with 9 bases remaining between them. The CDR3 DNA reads TGCGCCAGCAGCTTGGAGCTAGTTGGCACAGATACGCAGTATTTT. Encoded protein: CASSLELVGTDTQYF.

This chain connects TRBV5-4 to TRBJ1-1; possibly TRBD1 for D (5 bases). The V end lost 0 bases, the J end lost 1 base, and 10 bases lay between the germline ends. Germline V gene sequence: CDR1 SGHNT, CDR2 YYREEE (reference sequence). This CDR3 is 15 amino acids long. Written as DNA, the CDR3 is TGTGCCAGCAGCTTGGGGGTCAGGGAGAACACTGAAGCTTTCTTT. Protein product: CASSLGVRENTEAFF.

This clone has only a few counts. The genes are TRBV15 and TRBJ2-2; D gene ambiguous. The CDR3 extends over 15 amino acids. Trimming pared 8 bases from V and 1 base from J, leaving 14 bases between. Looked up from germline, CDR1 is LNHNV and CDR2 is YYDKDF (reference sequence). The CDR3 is CATRLSVVNTGELFF. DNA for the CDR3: TGTGCCACCCGGCTTTCAGTAGTGAACACCGGGGAGCTGTTTTTT.

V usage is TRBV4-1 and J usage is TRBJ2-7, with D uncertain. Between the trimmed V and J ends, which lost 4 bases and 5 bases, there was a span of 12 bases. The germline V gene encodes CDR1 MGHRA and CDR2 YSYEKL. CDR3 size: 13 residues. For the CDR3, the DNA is TGCGCCAGCAGCCGCTCCTTTGGGGACGAGCAGTACTTC. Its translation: CASSRSFGDEQYF.

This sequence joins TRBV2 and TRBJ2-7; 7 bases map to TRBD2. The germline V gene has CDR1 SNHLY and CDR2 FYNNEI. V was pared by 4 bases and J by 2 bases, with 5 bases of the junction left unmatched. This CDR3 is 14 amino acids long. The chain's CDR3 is CASSGGGNPYEQYF. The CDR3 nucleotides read TGTGCCAGCAGTGGGGGGGGAAACCCCTACGAGCAGTACTTC.

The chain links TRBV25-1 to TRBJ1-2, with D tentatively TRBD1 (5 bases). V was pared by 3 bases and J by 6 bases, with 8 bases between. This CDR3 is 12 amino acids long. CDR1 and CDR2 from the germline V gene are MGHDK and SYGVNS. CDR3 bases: TGTGCCAGCAGTGAGGCAGGGAATGGCTACACCTTC. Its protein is CASSEAGNGYTF.

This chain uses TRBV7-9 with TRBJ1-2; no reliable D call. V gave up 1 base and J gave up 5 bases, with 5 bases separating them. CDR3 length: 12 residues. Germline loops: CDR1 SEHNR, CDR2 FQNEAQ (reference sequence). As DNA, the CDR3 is TGTGCCAGCAGCTTAGAAGGGTATGGCTACACCTTC. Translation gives CASSLEGYGYTF.

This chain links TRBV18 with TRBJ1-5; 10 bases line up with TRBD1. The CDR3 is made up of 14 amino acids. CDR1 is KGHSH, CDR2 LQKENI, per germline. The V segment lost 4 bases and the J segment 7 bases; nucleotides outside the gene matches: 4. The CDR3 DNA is TGTGCCAGCTCACGACAGGGGGCAGGACAGCCCCAGCATTTT. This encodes CASSRQGAGQPQHF. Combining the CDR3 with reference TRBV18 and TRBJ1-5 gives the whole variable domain NAGVMQNPRHLVRRRGQEARLRCSPMKGHSHVYWYRQLPEEGLKFMVYLQKENIIDESGMPKERFSAEFPKEGPSILRIQQVVRGDSAAYFCASSRQGAGQPQHFGDGTRLSIL.